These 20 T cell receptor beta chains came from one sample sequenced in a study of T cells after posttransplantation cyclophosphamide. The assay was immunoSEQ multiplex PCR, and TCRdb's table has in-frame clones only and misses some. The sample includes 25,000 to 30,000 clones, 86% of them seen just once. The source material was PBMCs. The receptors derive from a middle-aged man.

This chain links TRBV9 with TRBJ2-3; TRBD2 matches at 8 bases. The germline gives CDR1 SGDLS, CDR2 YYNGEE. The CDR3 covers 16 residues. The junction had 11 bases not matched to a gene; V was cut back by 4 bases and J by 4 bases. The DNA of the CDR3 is TGTGCCAGCAGCCCCTTTTCCGGGGGGGCCGCAGATACGCAGTATTTT. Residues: CASSPFSGGAADTQYF.

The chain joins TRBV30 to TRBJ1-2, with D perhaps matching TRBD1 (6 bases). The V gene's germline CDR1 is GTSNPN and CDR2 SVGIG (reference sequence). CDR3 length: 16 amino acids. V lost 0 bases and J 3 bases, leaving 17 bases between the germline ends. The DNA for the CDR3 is TGTGCCTGGAGTGTAAGGGGGAGGGGCTCCGACTATGGCTACACCTTC. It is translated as CAWSVRGRGSDYGYTF.

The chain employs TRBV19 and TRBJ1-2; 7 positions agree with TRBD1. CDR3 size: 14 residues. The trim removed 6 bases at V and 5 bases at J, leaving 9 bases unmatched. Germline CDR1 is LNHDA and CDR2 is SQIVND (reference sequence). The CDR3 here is CASRPRQGWYGYTF. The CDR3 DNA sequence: TGTGCCAGTAGGCCCCGACAGGGTTGGTATGGCTACACCTTC.

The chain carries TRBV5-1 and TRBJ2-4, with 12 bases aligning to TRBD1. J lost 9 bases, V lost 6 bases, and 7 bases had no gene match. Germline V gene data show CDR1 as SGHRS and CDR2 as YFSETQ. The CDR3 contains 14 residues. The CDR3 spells CASNPGQGASIQYF. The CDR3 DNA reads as TGCGCCAGCAACCCGGGACAGGGGGCGAGCATTCAGTACTTC.

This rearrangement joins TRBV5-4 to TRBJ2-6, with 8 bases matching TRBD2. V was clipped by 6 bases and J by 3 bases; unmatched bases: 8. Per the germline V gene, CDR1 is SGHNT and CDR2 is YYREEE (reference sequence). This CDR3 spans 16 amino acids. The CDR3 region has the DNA TGTGCCAGCACACACGGGGGGGCTCTTGGGGCCAACGTCCTGACTTTC. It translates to CASTHGGALGANVLTF.

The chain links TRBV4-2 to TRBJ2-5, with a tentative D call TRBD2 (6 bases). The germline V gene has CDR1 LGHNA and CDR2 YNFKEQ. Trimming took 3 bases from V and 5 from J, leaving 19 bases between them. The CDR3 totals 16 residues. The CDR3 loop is CASSQTLADPEETQYF. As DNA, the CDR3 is TGTGCCAGCAGCCAGACCTTAGCGGACCCGGAGGAGACCCAGTACTTC.

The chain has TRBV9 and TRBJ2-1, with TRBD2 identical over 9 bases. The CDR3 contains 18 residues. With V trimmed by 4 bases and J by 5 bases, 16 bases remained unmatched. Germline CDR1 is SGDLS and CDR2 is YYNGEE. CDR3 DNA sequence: TGTGCCAGCAGCTTCTACGGGACTAGCCAGGTGGGGGACAATGAGCAGTTCTTC. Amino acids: CASSFYGTSQVGDNEQFF.

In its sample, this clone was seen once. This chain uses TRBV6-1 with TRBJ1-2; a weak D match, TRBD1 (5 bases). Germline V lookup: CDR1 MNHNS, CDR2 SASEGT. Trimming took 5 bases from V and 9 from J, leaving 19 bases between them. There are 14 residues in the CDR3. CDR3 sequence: CASSLLDSPFSYTF. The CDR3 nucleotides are TGTGCCAGCAGTTTACTCGACAGCCCCTTTAGCTACACCTTC.

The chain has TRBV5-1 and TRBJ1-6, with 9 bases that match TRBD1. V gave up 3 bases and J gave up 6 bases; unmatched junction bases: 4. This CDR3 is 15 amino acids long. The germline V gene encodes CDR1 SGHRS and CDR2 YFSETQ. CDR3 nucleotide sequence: TGCGCCAGCAGCTGGGGGGACAGGGCTAATTCACCCCTCCACTTT. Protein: CASSWGDRANSPLHF.

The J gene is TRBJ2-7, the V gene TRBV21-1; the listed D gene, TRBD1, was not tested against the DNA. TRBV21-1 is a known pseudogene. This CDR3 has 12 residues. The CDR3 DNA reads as TGTGCCAGCCGACCAGGGGGGTACGAGCAGTACTTC. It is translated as CASRPGGYEQYF.

CDR3 DNA sequence: TGTGCCTTGAGGCGGGGGGGCTACACCTTC. Translation: CALRRGGYTF. This chain connects TRBV30 to TRBJ1-2, with a possible D match to TRBD1 (5 bases). Germline V lookup: CDR1 GTSNPN, CDR2 SVGIG (reference sequence). Deletions cut 7 bases from V and 8 bases from J, with 11 bases between. This CDR3 is built from 10 residues.

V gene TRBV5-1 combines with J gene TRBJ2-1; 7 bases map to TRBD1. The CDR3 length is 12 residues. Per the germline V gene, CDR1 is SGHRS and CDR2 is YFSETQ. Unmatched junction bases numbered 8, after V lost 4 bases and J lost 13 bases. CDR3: CASSTPTGPQFF. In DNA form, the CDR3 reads TGCGCCAGCAGCACCCCGACAGGGCCCCAGTTCTTC.

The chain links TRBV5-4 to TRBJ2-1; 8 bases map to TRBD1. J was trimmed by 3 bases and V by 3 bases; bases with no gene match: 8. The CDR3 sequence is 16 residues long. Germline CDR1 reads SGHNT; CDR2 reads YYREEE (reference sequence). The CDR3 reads CASSSTGTGFYNEQFF. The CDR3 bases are TGTGCCAGCAGCTCCACCGGGACAGGTTTCTACAATGAGCAGTTCTTC.

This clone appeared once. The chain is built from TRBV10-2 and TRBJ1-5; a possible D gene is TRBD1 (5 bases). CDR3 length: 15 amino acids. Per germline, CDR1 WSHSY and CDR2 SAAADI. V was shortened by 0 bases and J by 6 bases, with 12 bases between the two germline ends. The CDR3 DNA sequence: TGCGCCAGCAGTGAGTCCGGGGGAATAAGTCAGCCCCAGCATTTT. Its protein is CASSESGGISQPQHF.

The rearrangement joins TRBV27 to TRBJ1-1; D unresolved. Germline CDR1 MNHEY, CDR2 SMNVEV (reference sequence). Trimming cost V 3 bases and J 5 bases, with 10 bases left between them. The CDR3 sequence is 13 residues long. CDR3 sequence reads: CASSFGEKTEAFF. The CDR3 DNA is TGTGCCAGCAGTTTTGGGGAGAAGACTGAAGCTTTCTTT.

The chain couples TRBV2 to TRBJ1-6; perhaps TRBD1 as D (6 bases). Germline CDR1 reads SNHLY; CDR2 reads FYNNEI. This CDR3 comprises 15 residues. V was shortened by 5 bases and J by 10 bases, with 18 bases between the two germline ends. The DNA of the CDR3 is TGTGCCAGCAGTTTAGGCACAGGGTTTCGGTCACCCCTCCACTTT. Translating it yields CASSLGTGFRSPLHF.

The CDR3 DNA is TGTGCCAGCAGCTTGAGTCGTTACAATGAGCAGTTCTTC. This translates into CASSLSRYNEQFF. The chain is built from TRBV7-3 and TRBJ2-1, with D unresolved. V gave up 3 bases and J gave up 4 bases, with 7 bases separating them. Germline CDR1 is SGHTA and CDR2 is FQGTGA. CDR3 length: 13 residues.

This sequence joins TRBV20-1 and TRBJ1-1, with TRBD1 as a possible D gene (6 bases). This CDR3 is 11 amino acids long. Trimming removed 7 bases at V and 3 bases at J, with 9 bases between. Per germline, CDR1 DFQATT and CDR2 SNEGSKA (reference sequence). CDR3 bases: TGCAGTGTACCAGGGGACACTGAAGCTTTCTTT. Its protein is CSVPGDTEAFF.

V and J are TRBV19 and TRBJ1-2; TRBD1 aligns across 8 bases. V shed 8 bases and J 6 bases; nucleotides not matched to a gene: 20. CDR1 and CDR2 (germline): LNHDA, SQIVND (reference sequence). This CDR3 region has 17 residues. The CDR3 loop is CASSHLFDRGGGDGYTF. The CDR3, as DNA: TGTGCCAGTTCCCACCTATTCGACAGGGGCGGGGGTGATGGCTACACCTTC.

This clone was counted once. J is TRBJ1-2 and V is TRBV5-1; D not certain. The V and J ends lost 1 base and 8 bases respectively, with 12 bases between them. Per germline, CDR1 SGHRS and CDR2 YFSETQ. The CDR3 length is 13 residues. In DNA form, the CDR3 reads TGCGCCAGCAGCTTGATCCGGGAGGGAGGCTACACCTTC. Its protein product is CASSLIREGGYTF.